This T cell receptor beta chain was observed in a study of blood T cells in healthy people across ages. The use of a sample-barcoded 5' primer and a J-beta primer mix characterized a second PCR of roughly 7 to 11 cycles. TCRdb reprocessed the 5' RACE reads with MiXCR, giving one entry per CDR3 protein. Among nearly 800,000 distinct CDR3 sequences, approximately 25% were seen once, and the ten largest hold around 3.6%. This CDR3 spans 16 amino acids. Looked up from germline, CDR1 is SGHRS and CDR2 is YFSETQ. This sample was also put to use in a study of T cells of mothers and their children.

Specimen: blood. This clonotype was obtained from a boy under 18 in good health. This chain uses TRBV5-1 with TRBJ2-5; a weak D match, TRBD2 (5 bases). The J call could be wrong; TRBJ2-1 is a better fit for the DNA end. CDR3 in amino acids: CASSPGAREGFDEQFF. CDR3 DNA: TGCGCCAGCAGCCCCGGCGCCCGGGAAGGTTTCGATGAGCAGTTCTTC.